The rows below give T cell receptor beta chains drawn from one sample of a study of beta chain features in type 1 diabetes. Here immunoSEQ multiplex PCR was the method, and the copy in TCRdb shows in-frame clones only, minus some. The sample contains fewer than 200,000 clones, 10% of which appear only once. Sequencing input: central memory CD4+ T cells from blood. The receptors derive from a man aged 30 to 45 with type 1 diabetes. Both conserved end residues are part of each CDR3. The order of the fields is V gene, D gene, clone size, J gene, CDR3 DNA, CDR3 protein. A D gene is named only where the DNA matches it firmly. Expanded clones are given a class, and other clones once, few, many or no size at all.

V: TRBV19; D: NA; size: once; J: TRBJ1-2; DNA: TGTGCCAGTAAGGGGACAACCCTACTCTATGGCTACACCTTC; CDR3: CASKGTTLLYGYTF
V: TRBV28; D: NA; size: few; J: TRBJ1-1; DNA: TGTGCCAGCAGTCCTCCGGACACACACACTGAAGCTTTCTTT; CDR3: CASSPPDTHTEAFF
V: TRBV30; D: NA; size: NA; J: TRBJ1-4; DNA: TGTGCCTGGAGTGGGGCAAGTGAAAAACTGTTTTTT; CDR3: CAWSGASEKLFF
V: TRBV5-6; D: NA; size: NA; J: TRBJ1-1; DNA: TGTGCCAGCAGCTTTGGGGGGGTCAGTGGAGCTTTCTTT; CDR3: CASSFGGVSGAFF
V: TRBV27; D: TRBD2; size: few; J: TRBJ2-2; DNA: TGTGCCAGCAGTTACGGGAGGGCCTCCGGGGAGCTGTTTTTT; CDR3: CASSYGRASGELFF
V: TRBV18; D: TRBD1; size: NA; J: TRBJ1-5; DNA: TGTGCCAGCTCACAACGAGACAGGGTAGATCAGCCCCAGCATTTT; CDR3: CASSQRDRVDQPQHF
V: TRBV27; D: NA; size: NA; J: TRBJ1-2; DNA: TGTGCCAGCAGGAAGGAGGGATCGTACCATGGCTACACCTTC; CDR3: CASRKEGSYHGYTF
V: TRBV5-1; D: NA; size: few; J: TRBJ2-7; DNA: TGCGCCAGCAGCCCCCGGTCCCGAAATTTCTACGAGCAGTACTTC; CDR3: CASSPRSRNFYEQYF
V: TRBV5-1; D: NA; size: NA; J: TRBJ1-5; DNA: TGCGCCAGCAGGGAAGGAGGGGAAAATCAGCCCCAGCATTTT; CDR3: CASREGGENQPQHF
V: TRBV4-3; D: TRBD2; size: NA; J: TRBJ2-3; DNA: TGCGCCAGCAGCCAAGTTAATAGCGGGGCAGATACGCAGTATTTT; CDR3: CASSQVNSGADTQYF
V: TRBV9; D: NA; size: NA; J: TRBJ2-2; DNA: TGTGCCAGCAGCCAGTGGGGCGGGAACACCGGGGAGCTGTTTTTT; CDR3: CASSQWGGNTGELFF
V: TRBV28; D: NA; size: few; J: TRBJ2-3; DNA: TGTGCCAGCAGTAAACCGGGGGGCAATACGCAGTATTTT; CDR3: CASSKPGGNTQYF
V: TRBV23-1; D: TRBD1; size: few; J: TRBJ2-7; DNA: TGCGCCAGTAGGACAGGGGGCATCTACGAGCAGTACTTC; CDR3: CASRTGGIYEQYF
V: TRBV5-1; D: NA; size: few; J: TRBJ1-1; DNA: TGCGCCAGCAGCTTGGGACTCGTGAACACTGAAGCTTTCTTT; CDR3: CASSLGLVNTEAFF
V: TRBV4-3; D: NA; size: few; J: TRBJ2-5; DNA: TGCGCCAGCAGCCAAGATCTTTATCAAGAGACCCAGTACTTC; CDR3: CASSQDLYQETQYF
V: TRBV30; D: NA; size: many; J: TRBJ2-7; DNA: TGTGCCTGGGGGCGAGCCTACGAGCAGTACTTC; CDR3: CAWGRAYEQYF
V: TRBV5-1; D: TRBD1; size: NA; J: TRBJ1-2; DNA: TGCGCCAGCAGCTTTAACAGGGGGGACTATGGCTACACCTTC; CDR3: CASSFNRGDYGYTF
V: TRBV10-3; D: NA; size: NA; J: TRBJ2-2; DNA: TGTGCCATCAGTGAGTCCGAGGCCGGGGAGCTGTTTTTT; CDR3: CAISESEAGELFF
V: TRBV15; D: NA; size: few; J: TRBJ2-5; DNA: TGTGCCACCAGCAGAGAGGGGGCCCGGGAGACCCAGTACTTC; CDR3: CATSREGARETQYF
V: TRBV29-1; D: NA; size: NA; J: TRBJ2-1; DNA: TGCAGCGTGGAGGGGAGCTCCTACAATGAGCAGTTCTTC; CDR3: CSVEGSSYNEQFF
V: TRBV7-3; D: TRBD2; size: NA; J: TRBJ2-1; DNA: TGTGCCAGCAGCTTCCAATCAAGGACTAGCGGGAGCAATGAGCAGTTCTTC; CDR3: CASSFQSRTSGSNEQFF
V: TRBV29-1; D: TRBD1; size: few; J: TRBJ1-2; DNA: TGCAGCGTTGAAGATCAGGGGGACTATGGCTACACCTTC; CDR3: CSVEDQGDYGYTF
V: TRBV14; D: TRBD2; size: NA; J: TRBJ2-7; DNA: TGTGCCAGCAGCCCGTTCGGGGGGGCAAGCTCCTACGAGCAGTACTTC; CDR3: CASSPFGGASSYEQYF
V: TRBV7-9; D: TRBD1; size: NA; J: TRBJ1-1; DNA: TGTGCCAGCAGCTTAGTGGACAGGTTGAACACTGAAGCTTTCTTT; CDR3: CASSLVDRLNTEAFF
V: TRBV7-9; D: NA; size: NA; J: TRBJ1-5; DNA: TGTGCCAGCAGCTCGGGACTGTATCAGCCCCAGCATTTT; CDR3: CASSSGLYQPQHF
V: TRBV28; D: NA; size: few; J: TRBJ2-5; DNA: TGTGCCAGCGGGGGGAGTCGGACCCAAGAGACCCAGTACTTC; CDR3: CASGGSRTQETQYF
V: TRBV9; D: TRBD1; size: NA; J: TRBJ2-7; DNA: TGTGCCAGCAGCACCTCAGGACAGGTATGGGCCGAGCAGTACTTC; CDR3: CASSTSGQVWAEQYF
V: TRBV7-2; D: NA; size: NA; J: TRBJ1-2; DNA: TGTGCCAGCAGCTTAGGTTTACGAGGGAACACCTATGGCTACACCTTC; CDR3: CASSLGLRGNTYGYTF
V: TRBV19; D: NA; size: few; J: TRBJ2-1; DNA: TGTGCCAGTAGTATTGGTGTACAGGAGCAGTTCTTC; CDR3: CASSIGVQEQFF
V: TRBV28; D: NA; size: few; J: TRBJ1-2; DNA: TGTGCCAGCAGTTTAGTGGGGGCGACTGGCTACACCTTC; CDR3: CASSLVGATGYTF
V: TRBV5-1; D: NA; size: NA; J: TRBJ1-2; DNA: TGCGCCAGCAGCGGACAGAGTGGGAACTATGGCTACACCTTC; CDR3: CASSGQSGNYGYTF
V: TRBV2; D: TRBD1; size: few; J: TRBJ1-4; DNA: TGTGCCAGCACCGAGTCCGGGACAGGGAATGAAAAACTGTTTTTT; CDR3: CASTESGTGNEKLFF
V: TRBV7-2; D: NA; size: few; J: TRBJ2-6; DNA: TGTGCCAGCAGCTTTAAATCTGGGGCCAACGTCCTGACTTTC; CDR3: CASSFKSGANVLTF
V: TRBV28; D: NA; size: few; J: TRBJ2-1; DNA: TGTGCCAGCAGTTTTTACAGGGATGAGCAGTTCTTC; CDR3: CASSFYRDEQFF
V: TRBV5-1; D: TRBD2; size: NA; J: TRBJ2-5; DNA: TGCGCCAGCAGCTTAGTCCTAGCGGGCACGATGGAGACCCAGTACTTC; CDR3: CASSLVLAGTMETQYF
V: TRBV2; D: NA; size: few; J: TRBJ2-3; DNA: TGTGCCAGCAGTGAAGTGGCGGTCCGGCAGTATTTT; CDR3: CASSEVAVRQYF
V: TRBV19; D: TRBD2; size: few; J: TRBJ2-4; DNA: TGTGCCAGTAAAGGACTAGCGGGAGAACACATTCAGTACTTC; CDR3: CASKGLAGEHIQYF
V: TRBV15; D: NA; size: NA; J: TRBJ1-2; DNA: TGTGCCACCAGCAGAGGATCGGGGGTCTATGGCTACACCTTC; CDR3: CATSRGSGVYGYTF
V: TRBV5-4; D: NA; size: NA; J: TRBJ1-5; DNA: TGTGCCAGCAGCCGCAGGACAGCGGAGAATCAGCCCCAGCATTTT; CDR3: CASSRRTAENQPQHF
V: TRBV4-3; D: TRBD2; size: NA; J: TRBJ2-1; DNA: TGCGCCAGCAGCCGCCAGCGGGAATCCTACAATGAGCAGTTCTTC; CDR3: CASSRQRESYNEQFF
V: TRBV23-1; D: TRBD1; size: few; J: TRBJ2-5; DNA: TGCGCCAGCAGTCAATCATGCTGGGACAGGGGGCCAGAGACCCAGTACTTC; CDR3: CASSQSCWDRGPETQYF
V: TRBV6-5; D: NA; size: few; J: TRBJ2-1; DNA: TGTGCCAGCAGTCCTGTTTTGTCCTACAATGAGCAGTTCTTC; CDR3: CASSPVLSYNEQFF
V: TRBV28; D: TRBD1; size: NA; J: TRBJ2-5; DNA: TGTGCCAGCAGCCCAGGACAGGGAATACAAGAGACCCAGTACTTC; CDR3: CASSPGQGIQETQYF
V: TRBV4-1; D: TRBD1; size: few; J: TRBJ2-3; DNA: TGCGCCAGCAGCTACCGTGCGTCCTCGGACAGGGGTTGGTCAGATACGCAGTATTTT; CDR3: CASSYRASSDRGWSDTQYF
V: TRBV29-1; D: TRBD1; size: NA; J: TRBJ2-2; DNA: TGCAGCGTTGGGCCCGCGGACAGGGGGCAAACCGGGGAGCTGTTTTTT; CDR3: CSVGPADRGQTGELFF
V: TRBV29-1; D: NA; size: NA; J: TRBJ1-1; DNA: TGCAGCGTTGAAAGAGGGCGGAACGCTGAAGCTTTCTTT; CDR3: CSVERGRNAEAFF